The source of this TCR beta chain is a study of response to subunit inactivated influenza vaccine. Study findings and constraints: Few new T cells, the authors suggested, are recruited by each seasonal influenza vaccination.

TCRdb itself ran the RT-PCR reads through MiXCR, one entry per CDR3 protein. The sample has more than 250,000 distinct CDR3 sequences, 20% to 25% seen once. This clonotype was observed many times. What it binds is unknown. The CDR3 totals 12 residues. V was cut by 4 bases and J by 6 bases, with 9 bases left in between. The sequence was collected from a man aged 50 to 75 who received an inactivated influenza vaccine. V gene TRBV12-3 or TRBV12-4 combines with J gene TRBJ1-1; D remains ambiguous. The source was PBMCs from blood, collected less than 22 months after vaccination. DNA of the CDR3: TGTGCCAGCAGTTATACTAGGGCTGAAGCTTTCTTT. Protein sequence: CASSYTRAEAFF.